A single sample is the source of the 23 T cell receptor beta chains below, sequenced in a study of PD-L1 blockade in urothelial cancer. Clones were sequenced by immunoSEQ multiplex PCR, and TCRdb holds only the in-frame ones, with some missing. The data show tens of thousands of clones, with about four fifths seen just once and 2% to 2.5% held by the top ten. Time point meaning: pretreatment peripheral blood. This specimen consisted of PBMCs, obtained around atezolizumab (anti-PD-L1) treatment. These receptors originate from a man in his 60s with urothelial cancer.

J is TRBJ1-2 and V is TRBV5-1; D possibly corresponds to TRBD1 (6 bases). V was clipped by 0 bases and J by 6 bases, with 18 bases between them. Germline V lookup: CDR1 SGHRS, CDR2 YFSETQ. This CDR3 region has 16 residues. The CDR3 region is CASSLASGGKGDGYTF. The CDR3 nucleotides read TGCGCCAGCAGCTTGGCTAGTGGGGGCAAGGGGGATGGCTACACCTTC. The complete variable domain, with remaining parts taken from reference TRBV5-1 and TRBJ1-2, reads KAGVTQTPRYLIKTRGQQVTLSCSPISGHRSVSWYQQTPGQGLQFLFEYFSETQRNKGNFPGRFSGRQFSNSRSEMNVSTLELGDSALYLCASSLASGGKGDGYTFGSGTRLTVV.

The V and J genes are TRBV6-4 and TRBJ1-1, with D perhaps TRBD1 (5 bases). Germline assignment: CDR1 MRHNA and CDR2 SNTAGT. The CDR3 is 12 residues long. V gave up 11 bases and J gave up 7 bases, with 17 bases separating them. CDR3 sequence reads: CASSPGFGEAFF. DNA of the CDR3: TGTGCCTCTTCCCCAGGGTTTGGTGAAGCTTTCTTT.

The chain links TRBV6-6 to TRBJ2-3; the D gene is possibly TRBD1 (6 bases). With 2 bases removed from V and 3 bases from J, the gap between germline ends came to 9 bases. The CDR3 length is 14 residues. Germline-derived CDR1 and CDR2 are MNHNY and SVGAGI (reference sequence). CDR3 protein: CASSYTTGTDTQYF. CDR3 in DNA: TGTGCCAGCAGTTACACTACAGGGACAGATACGCAGTATTTT.

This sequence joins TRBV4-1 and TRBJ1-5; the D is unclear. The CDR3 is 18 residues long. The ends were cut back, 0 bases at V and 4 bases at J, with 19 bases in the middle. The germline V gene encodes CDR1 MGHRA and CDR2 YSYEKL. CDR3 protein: CASSQDVARKGLNQPQHF. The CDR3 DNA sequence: TGCGCCAGCAGCCAAGATGTAGCGAGAAAAGGTTTAAATCAGCCCCAGCATTTT.

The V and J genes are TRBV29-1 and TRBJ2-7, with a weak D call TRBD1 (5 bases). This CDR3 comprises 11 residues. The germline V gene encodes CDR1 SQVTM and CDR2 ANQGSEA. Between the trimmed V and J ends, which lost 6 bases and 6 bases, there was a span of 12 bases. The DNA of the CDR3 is TGCAGCGTCGCCACAGGAGTCGAGCAGTACTTC. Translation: CSVATGVEQYF.

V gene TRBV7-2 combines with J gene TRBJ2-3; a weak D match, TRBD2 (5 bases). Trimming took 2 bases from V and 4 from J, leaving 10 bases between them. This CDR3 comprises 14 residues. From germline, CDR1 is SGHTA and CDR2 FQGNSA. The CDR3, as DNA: TGTGCCAGCAGCTTATTGGGAGTAGCAGATACGCAGTATTTT. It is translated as CASSLLGVADTQYF. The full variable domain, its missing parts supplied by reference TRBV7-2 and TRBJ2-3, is GAGVSQSPSNKVTEKGKDVELRCDPISGHTALYWYRQSLGQGLEFLIYFQGNSAPDKSGLPSDRFSAERTGGSVSTLTIQRTQQEDSAVYLCASSLLGVADTQYFGPGTRLTVL.

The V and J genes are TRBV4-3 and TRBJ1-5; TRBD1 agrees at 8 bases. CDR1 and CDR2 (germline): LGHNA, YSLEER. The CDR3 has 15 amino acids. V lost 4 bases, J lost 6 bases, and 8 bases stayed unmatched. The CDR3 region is CASSLETGESQPQHF. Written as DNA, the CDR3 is TGCGCCAGCAGCCTGGAGACAGGGGAGAGTCAGCCCCAGCATTTT.

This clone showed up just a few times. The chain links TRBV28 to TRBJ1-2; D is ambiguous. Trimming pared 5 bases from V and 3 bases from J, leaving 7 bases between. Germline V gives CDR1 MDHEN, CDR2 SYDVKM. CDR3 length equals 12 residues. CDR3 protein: CASSPYYYGYTF. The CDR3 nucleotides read TGTGCCAGCAGTCCTTACTACTATGGCTACACCTTC.

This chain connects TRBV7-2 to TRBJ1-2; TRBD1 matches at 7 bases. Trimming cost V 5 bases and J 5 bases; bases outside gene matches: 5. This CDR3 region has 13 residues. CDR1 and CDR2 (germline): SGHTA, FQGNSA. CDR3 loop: CASSPGTVYGYTF. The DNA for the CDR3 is TGTGCCAGCAGCCCCGGGACAGTTTATGGCTACACCTTC.

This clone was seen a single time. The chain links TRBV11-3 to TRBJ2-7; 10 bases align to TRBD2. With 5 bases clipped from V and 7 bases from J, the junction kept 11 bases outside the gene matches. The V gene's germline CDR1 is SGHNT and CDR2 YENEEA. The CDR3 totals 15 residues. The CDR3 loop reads CASSLSGTSVGEQYF. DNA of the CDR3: TGTGCCAGCAGCCTCTCCGGGACTAGCGTGGGGGAGCAGTACTTC.

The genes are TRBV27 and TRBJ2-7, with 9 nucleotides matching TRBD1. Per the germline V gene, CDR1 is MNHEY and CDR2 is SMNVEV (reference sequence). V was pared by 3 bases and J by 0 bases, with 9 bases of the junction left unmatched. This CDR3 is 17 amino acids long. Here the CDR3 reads CASSFGAGTGSSYEQYF. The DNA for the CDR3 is TGTGCCAGCAGTTTTGGGGCCGGGACAGGGAGCTCCTACGAGCAGTACTTC.

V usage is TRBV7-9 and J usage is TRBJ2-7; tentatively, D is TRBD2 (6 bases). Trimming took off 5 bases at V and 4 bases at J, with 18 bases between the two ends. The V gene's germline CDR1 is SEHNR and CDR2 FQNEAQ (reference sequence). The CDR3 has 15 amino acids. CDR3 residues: CASSPPKGGTYEQYF. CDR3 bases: TGTGCCAGCAGCCCCCCGAAAGGAGGGACGTACGAGCAGTACTTC.

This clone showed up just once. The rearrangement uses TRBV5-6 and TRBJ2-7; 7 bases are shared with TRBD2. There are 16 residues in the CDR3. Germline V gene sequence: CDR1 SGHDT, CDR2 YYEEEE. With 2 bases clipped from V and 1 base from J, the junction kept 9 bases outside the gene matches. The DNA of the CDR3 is TGTGCCAGCAGCTTATTTATTGACGGGAGGTCCTACGAGCAGTACTTC. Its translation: CASSLFIDGRSYEQYF.

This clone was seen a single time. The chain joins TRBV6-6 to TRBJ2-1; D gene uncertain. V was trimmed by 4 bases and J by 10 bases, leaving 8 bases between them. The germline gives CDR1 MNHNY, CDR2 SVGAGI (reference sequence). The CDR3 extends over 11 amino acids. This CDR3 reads CASSFLEEQFF. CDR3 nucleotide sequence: TGTGCCAGCAGTTTCCTCGAGGAGCAGTTCTTC.

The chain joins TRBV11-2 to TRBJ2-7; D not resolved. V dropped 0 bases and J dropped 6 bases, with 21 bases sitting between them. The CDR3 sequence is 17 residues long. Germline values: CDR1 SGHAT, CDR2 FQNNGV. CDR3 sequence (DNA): TGTGCCAGCAGCTTAGATCCCTCGAAACGACTGGTACGCGAGCAGTACTTC. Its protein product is CASSLDPSKRLVREQYF. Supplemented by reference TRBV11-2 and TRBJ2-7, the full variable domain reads EAGVAQSPRYKIIEKRQSVAFWCNPISGHATLYWYQQILGQGPKLLIQFQNNGVVDDSQLPKDRFSAERLKGVDSTLKIQPAKLEDSAVYLCASSLDPSKRLVREQYFGPGTRLTVT.

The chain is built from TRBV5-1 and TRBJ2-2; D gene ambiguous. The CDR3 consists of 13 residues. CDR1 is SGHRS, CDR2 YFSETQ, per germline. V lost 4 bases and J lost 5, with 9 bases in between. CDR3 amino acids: CASSLPRTGELFF. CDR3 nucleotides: TGCGCCAGCAGCCTCCCGAGGACCGGGGAGCTGTTTTTT.

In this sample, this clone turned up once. The CDR3 region has the DNA TGTGCCAGCAGCTTAACGGGAGGGCTAGAAAACATTCAGTACTTC. Its translation: CASSLTGGLENIQYF. The chain recombines TRBV5-4 with TRBJ2-4; TRBD2 matches at 8 bases. The CDR3 is 15 residues long. The V segment lost 2 bases and the J segment 5 bases; nucleotides outside the gene matches: 6. Germline V lookup: CDR1 SGHNT, CDR2 YYREEE (reference sequence). The full variable domain, in which reference TRBV5-4 and TRBJ2-4 provide the parts outside the CDR3, is ETGVTQSPTHLIKTRGQQVTLRCSSQSGHNTVSWYQQALGQGPQFIFQYYREEENGRGNFPPRFSGLQFPNYSSELNVNALELDDSALYLCASSLTGGLENIQYFGAGTRLSVL.

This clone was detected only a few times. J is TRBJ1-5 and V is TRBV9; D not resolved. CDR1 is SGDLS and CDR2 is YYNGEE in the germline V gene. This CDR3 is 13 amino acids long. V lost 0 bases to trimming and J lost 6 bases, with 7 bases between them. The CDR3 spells CASSVDFGQPQHF. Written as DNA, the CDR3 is TGTGCCAGCAGCGTAGACTTTGGTCAGCCCCAGCATTTT.

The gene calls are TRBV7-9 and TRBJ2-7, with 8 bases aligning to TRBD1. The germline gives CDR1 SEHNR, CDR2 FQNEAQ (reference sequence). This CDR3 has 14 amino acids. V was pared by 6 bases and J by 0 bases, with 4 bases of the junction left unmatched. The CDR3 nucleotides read TGTGCCAGCAGGCTAGGGACAGGCTCCTACGAGCAGTACTTC. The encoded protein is CASRLGTGSYEQYF.

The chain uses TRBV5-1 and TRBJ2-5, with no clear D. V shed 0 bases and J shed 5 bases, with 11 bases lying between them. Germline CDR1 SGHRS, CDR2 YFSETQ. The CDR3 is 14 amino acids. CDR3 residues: CASSLAEGRETQYF. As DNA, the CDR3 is TGCGCCAGCAGCTTGGCGGAAGGCAGGGAGACCCAGTACTTC.

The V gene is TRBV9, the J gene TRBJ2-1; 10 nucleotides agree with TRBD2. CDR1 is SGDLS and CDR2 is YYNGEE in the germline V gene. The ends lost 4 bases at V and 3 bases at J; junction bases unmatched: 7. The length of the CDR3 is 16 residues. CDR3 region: CASSPAGTSVYNEQFF. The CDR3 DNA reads TGTGCCAGCAGCCCGGCCGGGACTAGCGTCTACAATGAGCAGTTCTTC.

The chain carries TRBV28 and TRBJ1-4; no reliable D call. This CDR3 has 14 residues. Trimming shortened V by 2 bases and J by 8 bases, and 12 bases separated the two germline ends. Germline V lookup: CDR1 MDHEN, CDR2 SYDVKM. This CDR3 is CASSLSPHLEKLFF. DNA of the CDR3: TGTGCCAGCAGTTTAAGCCCCCACCTCGAAAAACTGTTTTTT.

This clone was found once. The CDR3 here is CASTLGGEPKADYGYTF. The CDR3 DNA sequence: TGTGCCAGCACCCTGGGGGGGGAACCGAAGGCGGACTATGGCTACACCTTC. The chain combines TRBV28 with TRBJ1-2, with D perhaps TRBD1 (5 bases). The CDR3 runs 17 residues. V was trimmed by 7 bases and J by 3 bases, leaving 24 bases between them. Germline V gene data show CDR1 as MDHEN and CDR2 as SYDVKM.